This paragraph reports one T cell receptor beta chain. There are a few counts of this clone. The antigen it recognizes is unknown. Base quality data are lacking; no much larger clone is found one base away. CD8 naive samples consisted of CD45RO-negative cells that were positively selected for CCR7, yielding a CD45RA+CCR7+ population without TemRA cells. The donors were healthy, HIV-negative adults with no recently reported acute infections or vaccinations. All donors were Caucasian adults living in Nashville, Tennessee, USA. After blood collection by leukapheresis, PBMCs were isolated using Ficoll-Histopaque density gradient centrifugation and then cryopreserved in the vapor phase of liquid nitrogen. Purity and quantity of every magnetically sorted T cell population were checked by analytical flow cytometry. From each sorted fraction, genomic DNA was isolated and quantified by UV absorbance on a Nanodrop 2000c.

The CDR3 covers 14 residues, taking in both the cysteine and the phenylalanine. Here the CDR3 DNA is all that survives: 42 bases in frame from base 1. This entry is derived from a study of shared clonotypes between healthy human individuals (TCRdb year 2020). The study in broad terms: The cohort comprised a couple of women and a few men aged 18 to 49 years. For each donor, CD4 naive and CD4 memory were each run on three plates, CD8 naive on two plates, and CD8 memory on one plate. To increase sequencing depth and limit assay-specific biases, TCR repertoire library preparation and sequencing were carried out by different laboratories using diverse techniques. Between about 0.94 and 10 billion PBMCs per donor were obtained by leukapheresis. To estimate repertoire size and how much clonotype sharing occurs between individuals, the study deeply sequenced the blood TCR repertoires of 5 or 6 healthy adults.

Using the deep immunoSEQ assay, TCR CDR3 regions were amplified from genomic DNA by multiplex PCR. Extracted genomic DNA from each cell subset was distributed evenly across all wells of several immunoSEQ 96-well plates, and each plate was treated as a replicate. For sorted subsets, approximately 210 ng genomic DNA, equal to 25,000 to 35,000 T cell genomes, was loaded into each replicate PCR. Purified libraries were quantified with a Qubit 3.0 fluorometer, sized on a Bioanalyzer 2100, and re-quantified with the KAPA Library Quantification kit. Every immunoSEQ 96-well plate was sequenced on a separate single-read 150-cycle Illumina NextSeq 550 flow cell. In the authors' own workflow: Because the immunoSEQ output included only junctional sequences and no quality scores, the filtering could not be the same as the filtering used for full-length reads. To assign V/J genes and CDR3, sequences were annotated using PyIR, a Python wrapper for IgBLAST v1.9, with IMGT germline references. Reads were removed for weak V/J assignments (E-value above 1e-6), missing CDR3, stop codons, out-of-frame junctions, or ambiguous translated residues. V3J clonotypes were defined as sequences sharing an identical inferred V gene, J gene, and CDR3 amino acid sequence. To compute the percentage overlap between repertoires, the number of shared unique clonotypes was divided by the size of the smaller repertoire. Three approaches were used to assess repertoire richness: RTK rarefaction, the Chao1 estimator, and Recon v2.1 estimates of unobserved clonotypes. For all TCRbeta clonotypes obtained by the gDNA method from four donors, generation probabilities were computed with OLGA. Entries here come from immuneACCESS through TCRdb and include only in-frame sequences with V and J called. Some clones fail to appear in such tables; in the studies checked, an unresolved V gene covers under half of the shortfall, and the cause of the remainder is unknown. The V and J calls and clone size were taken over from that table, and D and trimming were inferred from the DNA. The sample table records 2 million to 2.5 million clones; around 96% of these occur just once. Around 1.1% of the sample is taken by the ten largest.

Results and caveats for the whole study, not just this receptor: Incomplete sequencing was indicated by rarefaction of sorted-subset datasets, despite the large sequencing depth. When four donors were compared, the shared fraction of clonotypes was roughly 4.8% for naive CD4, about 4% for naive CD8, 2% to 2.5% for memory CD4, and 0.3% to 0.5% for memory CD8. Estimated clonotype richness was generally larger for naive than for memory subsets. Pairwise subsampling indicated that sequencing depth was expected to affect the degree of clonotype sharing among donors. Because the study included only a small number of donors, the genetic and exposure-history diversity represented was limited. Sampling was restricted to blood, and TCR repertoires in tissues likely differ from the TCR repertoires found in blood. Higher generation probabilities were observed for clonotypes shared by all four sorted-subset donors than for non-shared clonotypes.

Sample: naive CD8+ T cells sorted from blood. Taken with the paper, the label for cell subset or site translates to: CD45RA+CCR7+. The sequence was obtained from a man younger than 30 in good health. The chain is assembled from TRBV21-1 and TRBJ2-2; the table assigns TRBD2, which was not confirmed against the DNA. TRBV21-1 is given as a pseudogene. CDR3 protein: CASSLRRDPGELFF. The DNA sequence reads TGTGCCAGCAGCCTAAGGAGGGACCCCGGGGAGCTGTTTTTT.